This paragraph covers one TCR beta chain sequence. This clone's antigen is unknown. No much larger clone exists at a distance of one base, and base qualities are not known. The donors belonged to the validation cohort of around 120 subjects, which was separate from the roughly 670-subject first cohort. The receptor library was made with the immunoSEQ multiplex PCR assay. Concerning the study's data processing: A statistical classification framework was built to diagnose cytomegalovirus status from the catalog of TCR beta chain sequences. TCRdb provides this immuneACCESS table in a form limited to in-frame rearrangements. Some clones are lacking; in checked studies, under half of them reflect an unresolved V gene, and why the rest are absent is not known. The V and J calls and clone size come from that table; D and trimming were worked out from the DNA. The sample records about 190,000 clones, roughly four fifths of which are singletons. Clones ranked in the top ten supply around 2.8% of the sample.

This entry belongs to a study of cytomegalovirus exposure and HLA in healthy donors (dated by TCRdb to the late 2010s). Study-wide context: According to a later analysis, one platform produced both the approximately 110 validation repertoires and the approximately 670 repertoires of the first cohort. The study aimed to test whether signatures of past pathogen exposure could be identified by cataloging public T cell receptors. A separate validation cohort of roughly 130 different subjects was used in addition to the roughly 700-subject first cohort. High-throughput TCR immunosequencing, statistical association of individual TCRs with disease status, and machine learning were combined to predict cytomegalovirus infection status. The study at large found these results: A later analysis found that TCRs clustered in the first cohort also tended to co-occur in the 95 to 150 validation repertoires, with 90% to 95% of cluster scores above 0. Across donors, most TCR sequences were observed very rarely, whereas some public TCRs were present in many individuals. A later analysis lacked HLA typing for the validation cohort, so it scored co-occurrence in that cohort across all 110 or so repertoires. A total of roughly 160 TCR beta chains were listed by the study as associated with cytomegalovirus. In vitro tests confirmed that three of the cytomegalovirus-associated TCR beta chains recognize cytomegalovirus antigens. The classifier was reported to diagnose cytomegalovirus status with high specificity and sensitivity in both the original cohort and the validation cohort. According to the authors, the approach could potentially be generalized to other disease states and immunological phenotypes.

V was cut back by 5 bases and J by 3 bases, leaving a gap of 25 bases between them. The germline V gene (reference sequence) sets CDR1 to SGHAT and CDR2 to FQDESV. From its cysteine to its phenylalanine, the CDR3 spans 18 amino acids. Only the CDR3 DNA stays, 54 bases, in frame from base 1. This receptor was taken from a woman aged 18-35 years in good health and CMV-seropositive. Sequenced input: PBMCs. This chain joins TRBV11-1 to TRBJ1-1; TRBD1 could be the D gene, as 5 bases match. The CDR3 protein sequence reads: CASSPVGGEVAGDTEAFF. The bases read TGTGCCAGCAGCCCCGTCGGGGGGGAGGTCGCTGGAGACACTGAAGCTTTCTTT.